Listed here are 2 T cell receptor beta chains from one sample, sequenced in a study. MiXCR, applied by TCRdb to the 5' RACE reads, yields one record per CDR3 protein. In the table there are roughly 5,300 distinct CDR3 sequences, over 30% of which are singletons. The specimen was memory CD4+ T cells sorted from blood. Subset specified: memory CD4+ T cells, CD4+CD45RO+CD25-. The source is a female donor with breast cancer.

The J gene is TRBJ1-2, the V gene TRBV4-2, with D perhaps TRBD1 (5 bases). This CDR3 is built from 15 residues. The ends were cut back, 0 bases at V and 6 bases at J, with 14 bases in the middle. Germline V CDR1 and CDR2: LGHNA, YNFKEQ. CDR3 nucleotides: TGTGCCAGCAGCCAAGATCAGGGCAGGGACGATGGCTACACCTTC. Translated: CASSQDQGRDDGYTF.

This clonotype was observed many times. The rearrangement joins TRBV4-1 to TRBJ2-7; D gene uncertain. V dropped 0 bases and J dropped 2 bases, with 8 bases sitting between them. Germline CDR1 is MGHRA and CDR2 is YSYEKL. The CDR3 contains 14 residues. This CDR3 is CASSQDYKAYEQYF. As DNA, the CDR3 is TGCGCCAGCAGCCAAGATTACAAAGCCTACGAGCAGTACTTC.